This T cell receptor beta chain was recorded in a study of T cells in Graves' hyperthyroidism and ophthalmopathy (dated by TCRdb to about 2019). At the level of the whole study: Peripheral blood was sampled at the time of initial diagnosis, prior to any treatment. Once sampling was done, hyperthyroidism patients were given methimazole at a starting dose of 30 mg daily, whereas ophthalmopathy patients were given high-dose intravenous methylprednisolone. In more than 5 Graves' hyperthyroidism patients, the study also compared T-cell repertoires from thyroid tissue with T-cell repertoires from blood. To identify distinguishing TCR V-J signatures, a discovery cohort of some 100 patients was used, comprising 43 with Graves' ophthalmopathy and 57 with stable Graves' hyperthyroidism. Prospective prediction of ophthalmopathy was tested in an independent validation cohort consisting of 18 to 20 hyperthyroidism patients and some 17 patients who later progressed to ophthalmopathy. TCR Vbeta CDR3 sequencing of 120 to 150 peripheral blood samples (approximately 44 ophthalmopathy, roughly 72 hyperthyroidism and about 17 progressor patients) is reported in the paper. The 100 or so discovery patients were randomly split 7:3 into training and test sets.

Ophthalmopathy patients had moderately to severely active disease, with a Clinical Activity Score of 3 or more, a NOSPECS grade of 4 or more, and a disease duration of less than 3 months. Any patient with an uncontrolled infection, another autoimmune disease, pregnancy or lactation was excluded. Diagnoses relied on clinical symptoms, serum thyroxine and TRAb, thyroid ultrasound and orbital computed tomography. Ficoll-Paque density gradient centrifugation was used to isolate PBMCs from 9.5 to 10 ml of fresh peripheral blood. Total RNA was extracted with Trizol reagent, and quality was checked on an Agilent 2100 Bioanalyzer. Points the paper makes about the study in general: In validation, the model predicted progression to ophthalmopathy with 65% to 71% sensitivity and 72% to 85% specificity, a median of 6.5 months before onset. A 13 V-J signature model separated ophthalmopathy from stable hyperthyroidism, with around 90% sensitivity and 81.08% specificity in cross-validation and 80%/75% in testing. Most expanded thyroid clonotypes (frequency above 0.001) were also found in blood, which suggests that blood repertoires may mirror thyroid immune responses. Sample size was not statistically predetermined, and blinding of investigators to group allocation was not performed.

Amplification of TCR beta CDR3 regions was carried out from RNA transcripts. A first-round RT-PCR of the TCR CDR3 used the HTBI primer set with the Qiagen OneStep RT-PCR kit. Libraries were constructed in a second round of multiplex PCR, after which size selection and purification were carried out. Sequencing of the libraries was done on an Illumina HiSeq2000 using paired-end 100 bp reads. On the study's bioinformatics: SOAPnuke was used to process the raw data, removing reads that contained adapters or uncalled bases, had a mean Phred below 15, or lacked an exact match to the constant primer or identifier. High-quality paired reads were merged with COPE v1.2.5, and unique nucleotide sequences were defined as clonotypes. MiTCR v1.1 was used to align clonotypes to the IMGT TRBV, TRBD and TRBJ reference segments. The analysis was restricted to V-J combinations with a frequency above 0.0001, which together covered over 99% of the repertoires. A TCS score was defined as the ratio between F50 (clonal expansion) and ExV (chaos), using BLOSUM62-based TCRdist between CDR3 peptides within each V-J. Welch's t-statistics and random forest reduced some 510 V-J features to 10 to 15, which were used in a naive Bayes classifier (R e1071). The public reads were quality trimmed at Q25 with fastp and then assembled into clones with MiXCR by TCRdb, keeping productive beta chains. Rows are combined by CDR3 protein, so each entry shows the most common genes and DNA. The V and J calls were not made by the authors but by TCRdb's processing. In this sample the table shows some 340,000 distinct CDR3 sequences, about 13% of which occur a single time. About 37% of the sample is taken by the ten largest.

Spanning cysteine to phenylalanine, the CDR3 consists of 12 amino acids. Just CDR3 DNA is preserved here, 36 bases in frame from base 1. V is pared back by 6 bases and J by 1 base, with 9 bases lying between the germline termini. The germline V gene (reference sequence) gives CDR1 as DFQATT and CDR2 as SNEGSKA. This clonotype was detected many times. Its antigen is still unknown. No much larger clone exists at a distance of one base, and base qualities are not known. The sequenced sample was blood. The rearrangement joined TRBV20-1 to TRBJ1-1; the D gene is unclear. The sequence was collected from a woman aged 40 to 50 with Graves' ophthalmopathy. The DNA sequence reads TGCAGTGCCCCAACCTCGAACACTGAAGCTTTCTTT. This yields the protein CSAPTSNTEAFF.